Here is one TCR beta chain with its context. This clonotype is identified as medium-sized (0.01 to 0.1%). No antigen is known for it. Base qualities are not at hand, and no much larger clone is one base apart. This specimen comes from a study of tumor and adjacent non-tumor tissue in lung cancer (dated by TCRdb to 2017 to 2018). Background for the entire study: The cohort included more than 9 adenocarcinoma, a couple of squamous cell carcinoma and 1 small cell lung cancer patients. Among the approximately 15 patients, ages ranged from about 30 to 85 years, around ten were men and 5 were women, and disease was TNM stage I to III. The study compared bulk TCRbeta repertoires from lung tumor tissue and matched distant non-tumor lung tissue of some 14 lung cancer patients. In total, sequencing yielded 95 million to 150 million productive TCRbeta reads, which works out to an average of roughly 4.2 million reads per sample. TCRbeta CDR3 sequencing was performed on roughly 27 paired specimens, with one tumor sample and one normal lung sample collected per patient. Findings and caveats that apply to the study as a whole: Only about 15 patients were included in the cohort, and the need for larger samples and more detailed clinical data was noted by the authors. Younger patients had significantly higher TCR diversity, and higher tumor TCR diversity was associated with shorter overall and disease-free survival. The top 100 clones made up a significantly larger cumulative share of the repertoire in normal lung than in tumor tissue. Significantly higher TCR diversity (inverse Simpson) was observed in tumor tissue than in normal lung tissue (around 450 vs 160, P = 0.0075, Mann-Whitney U test). Neither the sequencing platform nor unique molecular identifiers are mentioned in the methods. Peripheral blood was not sequenced, so blood TCRbeta repertoires were not examined in the lung cancer patients of the study.

The method was multiplex PCR. The run used an Illumina HiSeq 2500. TCRbeta libraries were constructed through three rounds of nested PCR with primers (Table S4) according to protocols adapted from ARM-PCR. PCR products of 200-500 bp were gel-excised and purified with the QIAquick gel extraction kit before sequencing. From the authors' description of their analysis: Reads were cleaned with Trimmomatic, merged with FLASH into complete CDR3 sequences, and assigned to V(D)J germline segments with MiTCR. Clonal diversity was calculated as the inverse Simpson's index using VDJtools. Productive reads were defined as in-frame sequences without a premature stop codon. The public reads were quality trimmed at Q25 with fastp and then assembled into clones with MiXCR by TCRdb, keeping productive beta chains. One record per CDR3 amino acid sequence lists the most common genes and DNA. These V and J calls rely on TCRdb rather than the paper's analysis. The sample has more than 70,000 distinct CDR3 sequences on record, around 59% of them singletons. The ten most abundant clones make up 15% of the sample.

RNA was extracted from bulk unsorted tissue and checked for quality with a NanoDrop ND-1000 and an Agilent 2100. Newly diagnosed lung cancer patients without prior chemotherapy who had been admitted for thoracic surgery in China between August and November 2014 were enrolled as donors. Anyone who had undergone radiotherapy or chemotherapy before, or who had another cancer at the same time, was left out of the study. Pieces of surgical tissue measuring roughly 1-2.2 cm3 were kept in RNAlater solution and held at -80 degrees C until needed. V loses 1 base of germline sequence and J loses 4 bases, and the interval between the two ends is 14 bases. The germline V gene provides CDR1 SGHAT and CDR2 FQNNGV. The CDR3 spans 15 residues, from the cysteine through the phenylalanine. Here the CDR3 DNA is all that survives: 45 bases in frame from base 1.

The sequence came from a man aged 65 to 85 with non-small cell lung cancer. Sequencing was performed on lung tumor tissue. The chain is made from TRBV11-2 and TRBJ2-7; the D segment cannot be called with confidence. CDR3 reads: CASSLAGSSGYEQYF. The sequence in DNA is TGTGCCAGCAGCTTAGCCGGGTCCTCAGGTTACGAGCAGTACTTC.